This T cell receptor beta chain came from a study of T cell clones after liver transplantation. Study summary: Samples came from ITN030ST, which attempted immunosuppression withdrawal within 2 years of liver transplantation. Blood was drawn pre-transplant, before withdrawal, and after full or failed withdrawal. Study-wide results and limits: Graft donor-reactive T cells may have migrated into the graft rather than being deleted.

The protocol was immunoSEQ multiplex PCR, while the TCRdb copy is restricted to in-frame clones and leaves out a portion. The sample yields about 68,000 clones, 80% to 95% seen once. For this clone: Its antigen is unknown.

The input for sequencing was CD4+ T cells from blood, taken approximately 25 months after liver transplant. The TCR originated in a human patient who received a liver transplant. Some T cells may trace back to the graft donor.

The CDR3 region has the DNA TGTGCCAGTAGGACGACAGCTTATAGCAATCAGCCCCAGCATTTT. Translating gives CASRTTAYSNQPQHF. The rearrangement links TRBV19 to TRBJ1-5; weak D call: TRBD1 (5 bases). Germline values: CDR1 LNHDA, CDR2 SQIVND (reference sequence). Trimming took off 6 bases at V and 0 bases at J, with 12 bases between the two ends. The CDR3 has 15 residues. Complete variable domain (other parts from reference TRBV19 and TRBJ1-5): DGGITQSPKYLFRKEGQNVTLSCEQNLNHDAMYWYRQDPGQGLRLIYYSQIVNDFQKGDIAEGYSVSREKKESFPLTVTSAQKNPTAFYLCASRTTAYSNQPQHFGDGTRLSIL.